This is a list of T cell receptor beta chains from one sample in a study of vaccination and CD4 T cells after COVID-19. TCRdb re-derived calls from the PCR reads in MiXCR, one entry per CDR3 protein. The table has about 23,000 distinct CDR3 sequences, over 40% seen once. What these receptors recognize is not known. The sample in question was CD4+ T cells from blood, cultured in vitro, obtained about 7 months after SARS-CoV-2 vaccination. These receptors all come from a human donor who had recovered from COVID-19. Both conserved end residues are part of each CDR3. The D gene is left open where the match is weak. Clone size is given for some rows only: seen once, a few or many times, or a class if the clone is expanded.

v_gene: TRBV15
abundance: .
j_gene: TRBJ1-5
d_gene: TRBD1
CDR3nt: TGTGCCACCAGCAGAGATCCAGGACAGGGAGGTCAGCCCCAGCATTTT
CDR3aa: CATSRDPGQGGQPQHF

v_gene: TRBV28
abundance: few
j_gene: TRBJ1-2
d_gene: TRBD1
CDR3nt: TGTGCCAGCAGTGGGGCGGGACAGGGTAACTATGGCTACACCTTC
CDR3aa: CASSGAGQGNYGYTF

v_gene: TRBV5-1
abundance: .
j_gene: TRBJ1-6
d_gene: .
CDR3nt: TGCGCCAGCAGCTTGGAGGGGAACAATTCACCCCTCCACTTT
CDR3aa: CASSLEGNNSPLHF

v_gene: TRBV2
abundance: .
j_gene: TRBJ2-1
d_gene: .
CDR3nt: TGTGCCAGCAGGGCCGATGGCTCCTACAATGAGCAGTTCTTC
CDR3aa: CASRADGSYNEQFF

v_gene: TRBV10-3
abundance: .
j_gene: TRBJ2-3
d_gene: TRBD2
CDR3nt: TGTGCCATCAGTGAACTAGCGGCAAGCACAGATACGCAGTATTTT
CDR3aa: CAISELAASTDTQYF

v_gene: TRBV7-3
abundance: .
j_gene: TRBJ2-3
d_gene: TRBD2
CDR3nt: TGTGCCAGCAGCTTAGGCGGGAGAAATGGAGATACGCAGTATTTT
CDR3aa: CASSLGGRNGDTQYF

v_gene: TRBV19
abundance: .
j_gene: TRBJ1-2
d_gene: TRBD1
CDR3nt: TGTGCCAGTAGTATTCTTTCCCCTACAGGGGTCCATGGCTACACCTTC
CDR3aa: CASSILSPTGVHGYTF

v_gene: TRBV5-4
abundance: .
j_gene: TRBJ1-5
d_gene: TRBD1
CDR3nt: TGTGCCAGCAGCTTACAGGGGCAAGATCAGCCCCAGCATTTT
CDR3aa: CASSLQGQDQPQHF

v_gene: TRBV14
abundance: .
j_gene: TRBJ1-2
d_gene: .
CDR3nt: TGTGCCAGCAGCCAAGACCTAATCTCCCACTATGGCTACACCTTC
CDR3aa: CASSQDLISHYGYTF

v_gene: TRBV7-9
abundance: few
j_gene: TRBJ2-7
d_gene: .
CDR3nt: TGTGCCAGCAGCTCCGGGCAGAGAGAACAGTACTTC
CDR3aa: CASSSGQREQYF

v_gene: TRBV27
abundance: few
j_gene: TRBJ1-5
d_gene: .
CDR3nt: TGTGCCAGCAGGGAAGAGGGCAGGGGTGACCAGCCCCAGCATTTT
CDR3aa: CASREEGRGDQPQHF

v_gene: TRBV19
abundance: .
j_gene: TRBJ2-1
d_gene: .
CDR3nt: TGTGCCAGTAGTATAGGCCTGAGCTCCTACAATGAGCAGTTCTTC
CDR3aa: CASSIGLSSYNEQFF

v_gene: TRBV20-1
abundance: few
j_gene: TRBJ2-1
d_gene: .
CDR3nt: TGCAGTGCTAGTACGGCTAGCGAGAGCTCCTACAATGAGCAGTTCTTC
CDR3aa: CSASTASESSYNEQFF

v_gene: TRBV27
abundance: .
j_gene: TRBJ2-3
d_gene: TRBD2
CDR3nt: TGTGCCAGCAGTTCCCCCACTAGCGGGAGACATACGCAGTATTTT
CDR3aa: CASSSPTSGRHTQYF

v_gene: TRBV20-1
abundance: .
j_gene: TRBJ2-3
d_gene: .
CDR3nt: TGCAGTGCTATCGTCGGGGTAGCGAGTTCAGATACGCAGTATTTT
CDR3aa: CSAIVGVASSDTQYF

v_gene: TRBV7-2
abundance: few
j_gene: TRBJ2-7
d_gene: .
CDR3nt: TGTGCCAGCATTCTCCAGGGGGCCGGGGGGGAGCAGTACTTC
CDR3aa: CASILQGAGGEQYF

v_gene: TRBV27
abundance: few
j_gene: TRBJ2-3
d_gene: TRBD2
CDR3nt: TGTGCCAGCAGACCGACTAGCGCAGATACGCAGTATTTT
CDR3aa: CASRPTSADTQYF

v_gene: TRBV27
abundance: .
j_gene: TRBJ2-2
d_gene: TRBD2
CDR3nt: TGTGCCAGCAGCAGGAGCGGGAGGGCTTCCGGGGAGCTGTTTTTT
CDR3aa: CASSRSGRASGELFF

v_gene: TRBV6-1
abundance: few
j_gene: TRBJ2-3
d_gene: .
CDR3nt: TGTGCCAGCAGCCCCGGGGATACCACAGATACGCAGTATTTT
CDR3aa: CASSPGDTTDTQYF

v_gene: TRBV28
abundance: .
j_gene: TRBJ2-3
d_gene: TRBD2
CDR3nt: TGTGCCAGCACAACCGGGACTAGCTTAGATACGCAGTATTTT
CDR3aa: CASTTGTSLDTQYF

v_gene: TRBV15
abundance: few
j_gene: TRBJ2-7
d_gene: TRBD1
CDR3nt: TGTGCCACCAGCAGAGGAATGGGGACAGGGATCTACGAGCAGTACTTC
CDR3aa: CATSRGMGTGIYEQYF

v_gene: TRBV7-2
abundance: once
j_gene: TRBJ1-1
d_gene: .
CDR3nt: TGTGCCAGCAGCTTAGCACGGACAGTCCCTACTGCAGCTTTCTTT
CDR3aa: CASSLARTVPTAAFF

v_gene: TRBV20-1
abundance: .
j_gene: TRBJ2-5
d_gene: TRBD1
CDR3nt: TGCAGTGCTAGAGATGAAACAGGGGGAGAGGAGACCCAGTACTTC
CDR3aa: CSARDETGGEETQYF

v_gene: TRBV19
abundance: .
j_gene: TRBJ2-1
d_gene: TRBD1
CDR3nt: TGTGCCAGTAGTAAGACAGGGGTCTACAATGAGCAGTTCTTC
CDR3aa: CASSKTGVYNEQFF

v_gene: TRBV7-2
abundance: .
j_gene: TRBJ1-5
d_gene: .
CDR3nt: TGTGCCAGCAGCTGGGGGCTCGATCAGCCCCAGCATTTT
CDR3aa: CASSWGLDQPQHF

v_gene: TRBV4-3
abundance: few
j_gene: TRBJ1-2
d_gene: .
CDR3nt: TGCGCCAGCAGCCAAGATAGGGGCCGGAATGGCTACACCTTC
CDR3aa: CASSQDRGRNGYTF

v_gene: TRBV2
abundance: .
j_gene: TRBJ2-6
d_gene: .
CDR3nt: TGTGCCAGCAGTGTTACAGGGCGTGGGGCCAACGTCCTGACTTTC
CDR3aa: CASSVTGRGANVLTF

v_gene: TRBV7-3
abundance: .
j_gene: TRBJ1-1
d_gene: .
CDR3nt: TGTGCCAGCAGCTTTGCCGCGAACACTGAAGCTTTCTTT
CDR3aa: CASSFAANTEAFF

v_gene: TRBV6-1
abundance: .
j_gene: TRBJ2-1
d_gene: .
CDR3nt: TGTGCCAGCAGGGAGTGGGACAATGAGCAGTTCTTC
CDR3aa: CASREWDNEQFF